A single sample gave rise to the 23 T cell receptor beta chains below, sequenced in a study of blood T cell repertoires in COVID-19. The table came from immunoSEQ multiplex PCR; TCRdb's copy has only in-frame clones and leaves some out. The table lists a few hundred thousand clones, approximately 91% of them singletons. Sequencing was done on a sample of PBMCs or T cells enriched from blood (not recorded which). These receptors were collected from a human donor in a cohort exposed to, infected with or recovered from COVID-19 (not recorded which). The donor label of this sample is uncertain.

The chain employs TRBV4-1 and TRBJ1-4, with a tentative D call TRBD1 (6 bases). Trimming removed 2 bases from V and 8 bases from J, with 12 bases in between. CDR3 length: 14 residues. The germline CDR1 and CDR2 sequences are MGHRA and YSYEKL. The chain's CDR3 is CASSQPPTGEKLFF. CDR3 nucleotides: TGCGCCAGCAGCCAACCTCCTACAGGGGAAAAACTGTTTTTT.

V is TRBV5-6 and J is TRBJ1-1; perhaps TRBD1 as D (6 bases). V was cut by 4 bases and J by 4 bases, with 11 bases left in between. CDR3 size: 13 residues. Germline V gene lookup returns CDR1 SGHDT and CDR2 YYEEEE. The CDR3: CASSVGQTTEAFF. CDR3 coding DNA: TGTGCCAGCAGCGTTGGACAGACCACTGAAGCTTTCTTT.

The V and J genes are TRBV5-1 and TRBJ1-6; TRBD1 aligns across 9 bases. Germline V gene lookup returns CDR1 SGHRS and CDR2 YFSETQ. The V segment lost 0 bases and the J segment 8 bases; nucleotides outside the gene matches: 3. This CDR3 has 15 amino acids. CDR3 sequence reads: CASSLATGGDSPLHF. DNA for the CDR3: TGCGCCAGCAGCTTGGCGACAGGGGGAGATTCACCCCTCCACTTT.

The chain is built from TRBV3-1 (or the pseudogene TRBV3-2) and TRBJ1-1, with 7 positions matching TRBD1. V shed 6 bases, J shed 8 bases, and the junction held 9 bases outside the gene matches. CDR3 length: 13 residues. The germline V gene has CDR1 LGHDT and CDR2 YNNKEL (reference sequence). The CDR3: CASRLQGGVEAFF. The CDR3 nucleotides are TGTGCCAGCAGGCTCCAGGGGGGAGTAGAAGCTTTCTTT.

The genes are TRBV4-1 and TRBJ2-3; maybe TRBD2 (5 bases). Trimming removed 1 base from V and 0 bases from J, with 8 bases in between. The CDR3 is 15 amino acids. CDR1 MGHRA and CDR2 YSYEKL come from the germline V gene. The CDR3 bases are TGCGCCAGCAGCCAAGTTGGGAGAAGCACAGATACGCAGTATTTT. Its translation is CASSQVGRSTDTQYF.

The rearrangement links TRBV15 to TRBJ2-5, with D uncertain. The V end lost 7 bases, the J end lost 0 bases, and 9 bases lay between the germline ends. CDR3 length equals 13 residues. Per the germline V gene, CDR1 is LNHNV and CDR2 is YYDKDF (reference sequence). CDR3: CATTLEYQETQYF. The CDR3 DNA sequence: TGTGCCACCACCCTAGAGTACCAAGAGACCCAGTACTTC.

This clone was seen a single time. The rearrangement joins TRBV19 to TRBJ1-1; D is possibly TRBD1 (5 bases). Deletions cut 3 bases from V and 6 bases from J, with 11 bases between. The CDR3 totals 13 residues. Per the germline V gene, CDR1 is LNHDA and CDR2 is SQIVND (reference sequence). CDR3 DNA: TGTGCCAGTAGTATGGGGGGTCTGGCTGAAGCTTTCTTT. Protein: CASSMGGLAEAFF.

The rearrangement links TRBV5-4 to TRBJ1-2; a possible D gene is TRBD1 (5 bases). Deletions cut 4 bases from V and 1 base from J, with 14 bases between. The germline V gene has CDR1 SGHNT and CDR2 YYREEE (reference sequence). The CDR3 extends over 15 amino acids. CDR3 sequence: CASSTGTGLNYGYTF. In DNA form, the CDR3 reads TGTGCCAGCAGCACTGGGACGGGACTTAACTATGGCTACACCTTC.

The chain carries TRBV2 and TRBJ2-3; perhaps TRBD2 as D (6 bases). This CDR3 spans 14 amino acids. The V gene lost 6 bases and the J gene lost 0 bases, with 10 bases spanning the gap. CDR1 SNHLY and CDR2 FYNNEI come from the germline V gene. In DNA, the CDR3 is TGTGCCAGCAGGGCCGGGACTAGCACAGATACGCAGTATTTT. As protein: CASRAGTSTDTQYF.

V usage is TRBV5-1 and J usage is TRBJ2-7; D ambiguous. This CDR3 is 14 amino acids long. The V and J ends lost 4 bases and 0 bases respectively, with 11 bases between them. Per the germline V gene, CDR1 is SGHRS and CDR2 is YFSETQ. CDR3 amino acids: CASSLGDFSYEQYF. The CDR3 DNA sequence: TGCGCCAGCAGCCTAGGAGATTTCTCCTACGAGCAGTACTTC.

This chain links TRBV10-1 with TRBJ2-2, with D possibly matching TRBD1 (8 bases). V was cut by 3 bases and J by 6 bases, with 14 bases left in between. The length of the CDR3 is 15 residues. CDR1 is WNHNN, CDR2 SYGVQD, per germline (reference sequence). The CDR3 region has the DNA TGCGCCAGCAGTGAATACAGGGGGGGGCCCGGGGAGCTGTTTTTT. This codes for CASSEYRGGPGELFF.

This chain links TRBV2 with TRBJ1-6; D perhaps matches TRBD1 (6 bases). Germline CDR1 is SNHLY and CDR2 is FYNNEI. The CDR3 contains 15 residues. Trimming took off 1 base at V and 10 bases at J, with 14 bases between the two ends. The CDR3 bases are TGTGCCAGCAGTGAAGAGGGCAGGGGAAGATCACCCCTCCACTTT. It translates to CASSEEGRGRSPLHF. The whole variable domain, remainder taken from reference TRBV2 and TRBJ1-6, is EPEVTQTPSHQVTQMGQEVILRCVPISNHLYFYWYRQILGQKVEFLVSFYNNEISEKSEIFDDQFSVERPDGSNFTLKIRSTKLEDSAMYFCASSEEGRGRSPLHFGNGTRLTVT.

The chain has TRBV6-5 and TRBJ2-7; the D gene is possibly TRBD1 (6 bases). V lost 5 bases and J lost 0, with 11 bases in between. Germline V gives CDR1 MNHEY, CDR2 SVGAGI. The CDR3 extends over 14 amino acids. The CDR3 nucleotides are TGTGCCAGCAGTAGAACAGGGAGCTCCTACGAGCAGTACTTC. Residues: CASSRTGSSYEQYF.

This chain connects TRBV5-5 to TRBJ2-3; D is ambiguous. V lost 2 bases, J lost 3 bases, and 7 bases lay in between. The CDR3 sequence is 13 residues long. Germline V gives CDR1 SGHKS, CDR2 YYEKEE (reference sequence). The CDR3 nucleotides read TGTGCCAGCAGCTTCCGCTATACAGATACGCAGTATTTT. Protein: CASSFRYTDTQYF.

The rearrangement uses TRBV11-2 and TRBJ2-2; no clear D. The CDR3 is 15 amino acids. Per the germline V gene, CDR1 is SGHAT and CDR2 is FQNNGV. The V gene lost 4 bases and the J gene lost 3 bases, with 12 bases spanning the gap. The CDR3 here is CASSSRMGDTGELFF. The CDR3 DNA reads as TGTGCCAGCAGCTCCCGAATGGGCGACACCGGGGAGCTGTTTTTT.

The chain carries TRBV5-5 and TRBJ2-3, with 11 bases identical to TRBD1. From germline, CDR1 is SGHKS and CDR2 YYEKEE (reference sequence). Trimming cost V 4 bases and J 5 bases; bases outside gene matches: 9. The CDR3 loop spans 16 amino acids. The chain's CDR3 is CASSPGLDRGLDTQYF. In DNA, the CDR3 is TGTGCCAGCAGCCCAGGCCTGGACAGGGGGCTAGATACGCAGTATTTT. Based on the CDR3 plus reference TRBV5-5 and TRBJ2-3, the full variable domain is DAGVTQSPTHLIKTRGQQVTLRCSPISGHKSVSWYQQVLGQGPQFIFQYYEKEERGRGNFPDRFSARQFPNYSSELNVNALLLGDSALYLCASSPGLDRGLDTQYFGPGTRLTVL.

The rearrangement links TRBV7-9 to TRBJ2-5; the match to TRBD1 covers 12 bases. With V trimmed by 1 base and J by 2 bases, 2 bases remained unmatched. CDR1 and CDR2 from the germline V gene are SEHNR and FQNEAQ (reference sequence). The CDR3 contains 16 residues. This CDR3 reads CASSLGDRGRQETQYF. CDR3 DNA sequence: TGTGCCAGCAGCTTAGGGGACAGGGGGCGGCAAGAGACCCAGTACTTC.

The chain has TRBV5-6 and TRBJ2-7; TRBD1 agrees at 7 bases. CDR1 SGHDT and CDR2 YYEEEE come from the germline V gene. The CDR3 is made up of 13 amino acids. The junction had 3 bases not matched to a gene; V was cut back by 4 bases and J by 2 bases. The chain's CDR3 is CASSQGVPYEQYF. Written as DNA, the CDR3 is TGTGCCAGCAGCCAGGGGGTCCCCTACGAGCAGTACTTC.

The rearrangement links TRBV5-1 to TRBJ1-2, with unresolved D. The CDR3 extends over 14 amino acids. From germline, CDR1 is SGHRS and CDR2 YFSETQ. Trimming took 0 bases from V and 5 from J, leaving 11 bases between them. The CDR3 nucleotides read TGCGCCAGCAGCTTGGATGGGCAGAATTATGGCTACACCTTC. It is translated as CASSLDGQNYGYTF.

V and J are TRBV10-2 and TRBJ1-4, with 7 bases that match TRBD1. CDR1 and CDR2 (germline): WSHSY, SAAADI. V shed 5 bases and J 8 bases; nucleotides not matched to a gene: 20. This CDR3 region has 18 residues. The DNA for the CDR3 is TGCGCCAGCAGTCACCATTTCCAGACAGGGAAGGGCAAAGAAAAACTGTTTTTT. It codes for CASSHHFQTGKGKEKLFF.

The chain is built from TRBV6-6 and TRBJ2-3, with 8 positions matching TRBD2. The V segment lost 4 bases and the J segment 3 bases; nucleotides outside the gene matches: 3. This CDR3 has 14 residues. Germline V gene data show CDR1 as MNHNY and CDR2 as SVGAGI (reference sequence). In nucleotides, the CDR3 is TGTGCCAGCAGTTTAGCGGGGAAGACAGATACGCAGTATTTT. It codes for CASSLAGKTDTQYF.

The chain is built from TRBV4-2 and TRBJ1-2, with 12 bases that match TRBD1. Germline-derived CDR1 and CDR2 are LGHNA and YNFKEQ. CDR3 length: 16 residues. V was pared by 5 bases and J by 7 bases, with 11 bases of the junction left unmatched. CDR3 residues: CASSAGSGTGGTGYTF. The CDR3 DNA follows: TGTGCCAGCAGCGCAGGCTCCGGGACAGGGGGCACTGGCTACACCTTC.

This chain uses TRBV12-5 with TRBJ1-2; D gene uncertain. The CDR3 length is 13 residues. V gave up 1 base and J gave up 10 bases, with 13 bases separating them. CDR1 is LGHNT and CDR2 is FRNRAP in the germline V gene. The CDR3 region is CASGLARGGPYTF. As DNA, the CDR3 is TGTGCTAGTGGTTTGGCACGGGGAGGGCCCTACACCTTC. Complete variable domain (other parts from reference TRBV12-5 and TRBJ1-2): DARVTQTPRHKVTEMGQEVTMRCQPILGHNTVFWYRQTMMQGLELLAYFRNRAPLDDSGMPKDRFSAEMPDATLATLKIQPSEPRDSAVYFCASGLARGGPYTFGSGTRLTVV.